Listed here is a single T cell receptor beta chain. No antigen is known for it. Assay: immunoSEQ multiplex PCR; the TCRdb copy retains only in-frame clones and omits some. Among fewer than 9,500 clones listed, more than 85% were seen once. This sample is part of a study of STAT3 mutations in large granular lymphocyte leukemia. With 6 bases clipped from V and 1 base from J, the junction kept 8 bases outside the gene matches. Germline V gene sequence: CDR1 MNHEY, CDR2 SMNVEV (reference sequence). The CDR3 length is 16 residues. Study-wide findings and caveats: Every T-cell large granular lymphocyte leukemia patient had at least one immunodominant TCR beta clonotype.

The sequenced material came from peripheral blood mononuclear cells. This clonotype was obtained from a man in his sixties with T-cell large granular lymphocyte leukemia. Some clones in this sample may be carry-over from other donors' samples. The chain uses TRBV27 and TRBJ2-1; the match to TRBD1 covers 8 bases. In nucleotides, the CDR3 is TGTGCCAGCAGACCCGACAGGGGAATTTCCTACAATGAGCAGTTCTTC. The encoded protein is CASRPDRGISYNEQFF.